A selection of T cell receptor beta chains follows, all from one sample in a study of long-term antiretroviral therapy in people with HIV. Using immunoSEQ multiplex PCR, the repertoire was profiled, and TCRdb retains in-frame clones only, with some absent. The repertoire holds 22,000 or so clones, with approximately 84% as singletons. The sequencing here drew on unsorted PBMCs, taken less than 6 years after starting antiretroviral therapy. These receptors were obtained from a man aged 30 to 45 with HIV. CDR3s include the opening cysteine and the closing phenylalanine or tryptophan. D genes are given only for firm matches. The size entry is marked missing in some rows and otherwise reads once, few, many or a size class.

>TRBV5-1|TRBJ2-4|TRBD2|.
CASSLELAGGLLAKNIQYF
TGCGCCAGCAGCTTGGAACTAGCGGGGGGCCTTCTAGCCAAAAACATTCAGTACTTC
>TRBV14|TRBJ1-2|.|.
CASSIHRESYYGYTF
TGTGCCAGCAGCATACACAGGGAATCTTACTATGGCTACACCTTC
>TRBV2|TRBJ2-7|TRBD2|.
CASRVGTSGKKYF
TGTGCCAGCCGGGTAGGGACTAGCGGGAAAAAGTACTTC
>TRBV18|TRBJ1-3|.|.
CAVRQGASGNTIYF
TGTGCCGTGCGTCAGGGCGCGTCAGGAAACACCATATATTTT
>TRBV5-1|TRBJ2-3|.|.
CASSFGETNTQYF
TGCGCCAGCAGCTTCGGGGAGACCAATACGCAGTATTTT
>TRBV29-1|TRBJ2-1|.|.
CSVVTFLGNEQFF
TGCAGCGTTGTTACTTTTCTGGGAAATGAGCAGTTCTTC
>TRBV4-3|TRBJ2-2|.|.
CASSQDPGELFF
TGCGCCAGCAGCCAAGACCCCGGGGAGCTGTTTTTT
>TRBV18|TRBJ1-2|TRBD1|.
CASSRGGQGPNYGYTF
TGTGCCAGCTCACGGGGCGGACAGGGACCAAACTATGGCTACACCTTC
>TRBV7-9|TRBJ2-7|TRBD1|.
CASSSPDRADYEQYF
TGTGCCAGCAGCTCTCCGGACAGGGCAGACTACGAGCAGTACTTC
>TRBV5-8|TRBJ1-3|.|.
CASSFQGSGNTIYF
TGTGCCAGCAGCTTCCAAGGGTCTGGAAACACCATATATTTT
>TRBV7-8|TRBJ1-6|TRBD1|few
CASSLDRGGTLSSPLHF
TGTGCCAGCAGCTTAGACAGGGGAGGTACTCTAAGCTCACCCCTCCACTTT
>TRBV28|TRBJ1-1|.|.
CASSLRTEAFF
TGTGCCAGCAGTTTAAGAACTGAAGCTTTCTTT
>TRBV7-3|TRBJ2-7|.|few
CASSNAYEQYF
TGTGCCAGCAGCAACGCCTACGAGCAGTACTTC
>TRBV13|TRBJ1-4|.|.
CASSRKGATNEKLFF
TGTGCCAGCAGTCGCAAGGGTGCAACTAATGAAAAACTGTTTTTT
>TRBV10-1|TRBJ1-5|.|few
CAAAFSNQPQHF
TGCGCCGCGGCCTTTAGCAATCAGCCCCAGCATTTT
>TRBV11-2|TRBJ2-1|.|.
CASSFLRLGSYNEQFF
TGTGCCAGCAGCTTTCTCAGGCTAGGGTCCTACAATGAGCAGTTCTTC
>TRBV18|TRBJ2-1|TRBD2|.
CASSPASLAGAYNEQFF
TGTGCCAGCTCACCAGCCTCACTAGCGGGAGCCTACAATGAGCAGTTCTTC
>TRBV27|TRBJ2-2|.|.
CASKAETGELFF
TGTGCCAGCAAAGCAGAAACCGGGGAGCTGTTTTTT
>TRBV7-2|TRBJ1-4|TRBD1|few
CASSLDRGPLSEKLFF
TGTGCCAGCAGCCTCGACAGGGGGCCGCTCTCTGAAAAACTGTTTTTT